Following are 29 T cell receptor beta chains from one sample sequenced in a study of blood T cell repertoires in COVID-19 (dated by TCRdb to 2018 to 2020). The receptor library was made with the immunoSEQ multiplex PCR assay. Drawn from immuneACCESS, this table holds only the in-frame rearrangements with V and J called that TCRdb kept. Clones are partly lost; checked studies trace under half to an unresolved V gene and leave the rest unexplained. Present in this sample are around 42,000 clones, more than 75% of which were seen just once. The ten largest account for nearly 5% of the sample. What was sequenced was peripheral blood. These receptor sequences come from a human donor in a cohort sampled during active COVID-19.

This chain joins TRBV11-2 and TRBJ2-7; tentatively, D is TRBD1 (6 bases). V lost 5 bases and J lost 6, with 20 bases in between. This CDR3 is built from 15 residues. Germline-derived CDR1 and CDR2 are SGHAT and FQNNGV. CDR3 DNA: TGTGCCAGCAGCCAAGGACCCGGGACACCTCTCGAGCAGTACTTC. It is translated as CASSQGPGTPLEQYF.

The V and J genes are TRBV28 and TRBJ2-1; the match to TRBD2 covers 7 bases. Trimming cost V 3 bases and J 8 bases; bases outside gene matches: 7. The V gene's germline CDR1 is MDHEN and CDR2 SYDVKM. This CDR3 has 14 residues. This chain's CDR3 is CASSFSGIGDEQFF. The CDR3, as DNA: TGTGCCAGCAGTTTCAGCGGGATAGGCGATGAGCAGTTCTTC.

The chain links TRBV9 to TRBJ2-1, with 9 positions matching TRBD2. Germline-derived CDR1 and CDR2 are SGDLS and YYNGEE. With V trimmed by 4 bases and J by 12 bases, 17 bases remained unmatched. This CDR3 is 16 amino acids long. CDR3 sequence (DNA): TGTGCCAGCAGCCCCGAGGGACTAGCTAACCCCAGTTGGCAGTTCTTC. It encodes CASSPEGLANPSWQFF.

This clone appeared once. The chain couples TRBV29-1 to TRBJ2-1, with a tentative D call TRBD2 (6 bases). Germline V gene lookup returns CDR1 SQVTM and CDR2 ANQGSEA. The ends were cut back, 7 bases at V and 7 bases at J, with 8 bases in the middle. This CDR3 has 10 amino acids. The CDR3 nucleotides are TGCAGCGCTGGAGGGAATGAGCAGTTCTTC. Translated: CSAGGNEQFF.

This chain uses TRBV28 with TRBJ1-3; D may be TRBD1 (6 bases). Germline CDR1 reads MDHEN; CDR2 reads SYDVKM. The CDR3 spans 15 residues. With 7 bases removed from V and 2 bases from J, the gap between germline ends came to 15 bases. CDR3 sequence reads: CASTFRGQPGNTIYF. DNA for the CDR3: TGTGCCAGCACCTTTCGAGGACAGCCTGGAAACACCATATATTTT.

The chain employs TRBV7-2 and TRBJ1-5, with TRBD1 matching over 8 bases. Germline CDR1 reads SGHTA; CDR2 reads FQGNSA. The length of the CDR3 is 15 residues. V shed 5 bases and J 4 bases; nucleotides not matched to a gene: 7. CDR3 bases: TGTGCCAGCAGCACGCGGACAGGGTCTAATCAGCCCCAGCATTTT. It encodes CASSTRTGSNQPQHF.

For the CDR3, the DNA is TGTGCCAGTAGTATAAACACAGGGGATTGGGGTTCACCCCTCCACTTT. Protein product: CASSINTGDWGSPLHF. This chain joins TRBV19 and TRBJ1-6, with 7 bases matching TRBD1. The J segment lost 9 bases and the V segment lost 2 bases, leaving 10 bases of the junction unmatched. The CDR3 totals 16 residues. Per the germline V gene, CDR1 is LNHDA and CDR2 is SQIVND (reference sequence).

The CDR3: CASSSYSGFNYGYTF. CDR3 nucleotide sequence: TGTGCCAGCAGTTCCTATTCCGGGTTTAACTATGGCTACACCTTC. V gene TRBV28 combines with J gene TRBJ1-2; D remains unclear. Germline values: CDR1 MDHEN, CDR2 SYDVKM. The CDR3 has 15 amino acids. V was trimmed by 4 bases and J by 1 base, leaving 13 bases between them.

This sequence joins TRBV19 and TRBJ1-1; the D is unclear. The ends were cut back, 3 bases at V and 5 bases at J, with 10 bases in the middle. Germline V gene data show CDR1 as LNHDA and CDR2 as SQIVND (reference sequence). There are 13 residues in the CDR3. CDR3 amino acids: CASSMAGMTEAFF. The CDR3 bases are TGTGCCAGTAGTATGGCAGGAATGACTGAAGCTTTCTTT.

The V and J genes are TRBV6-5 and TRBJ2-7; 7 nucleotides line up with TRBD1. There are 14 residues in the CDR3. V lost 5 bases to trimming and J lost 5 bases; unmatched junction nucleotides: 9. CDR1 is MNHEY and CDR2 is SVGAGI in the germline V gene. The chain's CDR3 is CASSPRQGANEQYF. The CDR3 coding sequence is TGTGCCAGCAGTCCCCGACAGGGTGCAAACGAGCAGTACTTC.

The chain recombines TRBV11-3 with TRBJ2-7; 13 bases align to TRBD2. The CDR3 is 16 residues long. CDR1 and CDR2 from the germline V gene are SGHNT and YENEEA. The ends lost 1 base at V and 2 bases at J; junction bases unmatched: 2. CDR3 amino acids: CASSLGTSGRPYEQYF. The CDR3 DNA follows: TGTGCCAGCAGCTTAGGGACTAGCGGGAGACCCTACGAGCAGTACTTC.

The chain recombines TRBV5-4 with TRBJ2-2; 8 bases are shared with TRBD1. The V segment lost 5 bases and the J segment 4 bases; nucleotides outside the gene matches: 4. Germline lookup yields CDR1 SGHNT and CDR2 YYREEE (reference sequence). CDR3 length: 14 residues. CDR3 region: CASSPDRATGELFF. The CDR3 DNA reads as TGTGCCAGCAGTCCGGACAGGGCCACCGGGGAGCTGTTTTTT.

The rearrangement links TRBV27 to TRBJ2-7, with D perhaps matching TRBD2 (5 bases). Germline-derived CDR1 and CDR2 are MNHEY and SMNVEV (reference sequence). Trimming removed 5 bases at V and 5 bases at J, with 10 bases between. The CDR3 extends over 12 amino acids. CDR3 nucleotides: TGTGCCAGCAGTACGGGGTACAACGAGCAGTACTTC. Encoded protein: CASSTGYNEQYF.

This clone appeared a few times. The V gene is TRBV2, the J gene TRBJ1-5; possibly TRBD1 for D (5 bases). The CDR3 is 13 residues long. Germline-derived CDR1 and CDR2 are SNHLY and FYNNEI. V lost 10 bases and J lost 1, with 11 bases in between. The CDR3 sequence is CATRGGSNQPQHF. CDR3 nucleotide sequence: TGTGCCACTAGGGGAGGGAGCAATCAGCCCCAGCATTTT.

This chain uses TRBV11-3 with TRBJ1-1; the D is unclear. The CDR3 consists of 14 residues. V shed 1 base and J shed 1 base, with 7 bases lying between them. Per germline, CDR1 SGHNT and CDR2 YENEEA. The DNA of the CDR3 is TGTGCCAGCAGCTTAGGGGCAGGGAACACTGAAGCTTTCTTT. Its protein product is CASSLGAGNTEAFF.

The rearrangement uses TRBV14 and TRBJ1-3; D is possibly TRBD1 (6 bases). The germline gives CDR1 SGHDN, CDR2 FVKESK. V dropped 1 base and J dropped 0 bases, with 16 bases sitting between them. The CDR3 length is 18 residues. CDR3 loop: CASSQGRWGQLSGNTIYF. In DNA form, the CDR3 reads TGTGCCAGCAGCCAAGGCCGGTGGGGACAACTCTCTGGAAACACCATATATTTT.

This clone was seen a handful of times. The CDR3 sequence is CASSIAAGSAQPQHF. DNA of the CDR3: TGTGCCAGTAGTATAGCCGCAGGGTCGGCTCAGCCCCAGCATTTT. The chain is built from TRBV19 and TRBJ1-5; D perhaps matches TRBD1 (5 bases). V was clipped by 1 base and J by 6 bases, with 13 bases between them. The CDR3 consists of 15 residues. CDR1 is LNHDA, CDR2 SQIVND, per germline (reference sequence).

The chain employs TRBV9 and TRBJ1-2, with 11 bases fitting TRBD1. CDR3 size: 16 residues. J was trimmed by 4 bases and V by 4 bases; bases with no gene match: 9. Germline V gene sequence: CDR1 SGDLS, CDR2 YYNGEE. CDR3 nucleotide sequence: TGTGCCAGCAGCCCCCGGGGGACAGGGGGACTCTATGGCTACACCTTC. Translation gives CASSPRGTGGLYGYTF. The whole variable domain, remainder taken from reference TRBV9 and TRBJ1-2, is DSGVTQTPKHLITATGQRVTLRCSPRSGDLSVYWYQQSLDQGLQFLIQYYNGEERAKGNILERFSAQQFPDLHSELNLSSLELGDSALYFCASSPRGTGGLYGYTFGSGTRLTVV.

The chain employs TRBV28 and TRBJ2-7; TRBD1 matches at 7 bases. Trimming at V came to 3 bases and at J to 7 bases, leaving 6 bases not matched to a gene. This CDR3 region has 13 residues. Germline lookup yields CDR1 MDHEN and CDR2 SYDVKM. The CDR3 protein is CASSLGTASEQYF. CDR3 coding DNA: TGTGCCAGCAGTTTGGGGACAGCTTCGGAGCAGTACTTC. Full variable domain (remainder filled in from reference TRBV28 and TRBJ2-7): DVKVTQSSRYLVKRTGEKVFLECVQDMDHENMFWYRQDPGLGLRLIYFSYDVKMKEKGDIPEGYSVSREKKERFSLILESASTNQTSMYLCASSLGTASEQYFGPGTRLTVT.

This sequence joins TRBV10-3 and TRBJ2-3; 11 nucleotides agree with TRBD2. The CDR3 has 17 amino acids. J gave up 4 bases and V 3 bases, and 9 bases lay outside the gene matches. Germline V gives CDR1 ENHRY, CDR2 SYGVKD. In DNA form, the CDR3 reads TGTGCCATCAGTGACTACCACACTAGCGGGAGAGCAGATACGCAGTATTTT. Amino acid sequence: CAISDYHTSGRADTQYF.

This rearrangement joins TRBV7-9 to TRBJ2-5; TRBD2 matches at 7 bases. The J segment lost 4 bases and the V segment lost 7 bases, leaving 9 bases of the junction unmatched. The CDR3 covers 14 residues. Germline V gene sequence: CDR1 SEHNR, CDR2 FQNEAQ (reference sequence). The DNA of the CDR3 is TGTGCCAGCACCTTGGGAGCGGGACCAGAGACCCAGTACTTC. Its protein product is CASTLGAGPETQYF.

V is TRBV19 and J is TRBJ2-7; 7 bases match TRBD2. The germline CDR1 and CDR2 sequences are LNHDA and SQIVND (reference sequence). V shed 6 bases, J shed 3 bases, and the junction held 8 bases outside the gene matches. The CDR3 covers 14 residues. The CDR3, as DNA: TGTGCCAGTAGCCCTAGCGGAACATTCTACGAGCAGTACTTC. It yields the protein CASSPSGTFYEQYF.

This clone occurred a few times. V gene TRBV11-3 combines with J gene TRBJ2-7; 7 nucleotides match TRBD2. V gave up 5 bases and J gave up 1 base; unmatched junction bases: 11. There are 16 residues in the CDR3. CDR1 and CDR2 (germline): SGHNT, YENEEA. CDR3 region: CASSLDRGGLSYEQYF. Written as DNA, the CDR3 is TGTGCCAGCAGCCTCGATCGGGGAGGGCTATCCTACGAGCAGTACTTC. Based on the CDR3 plus reference TRBV11-3 and TRBJ2-7, the full variable domain is EAGVVQSPRYKIIEKKQPVAFWCNPISGHNTLYWYLQNLGQGPELLIRYENEEAVDDSQLPKDRFSAERLKGVDSTLKIQPAELGDSAVYLCASSLDRGGLSYEQYFGPGTRLTVT.

The chain has TRBV5-8 and TRBJ2-5; 16 positions agree with TRBD2. The V gene's germline CDR1 is SGHTS and CDR2 YDEGEE. The trim removed 4 bases at V and 3 bases at J, leaving 3 bases unmatched. This CDR3 has 16 amino acids. The CDR3 nucleotides read TGTGCCAGCAGCCTGGGACTAGCGGGAGGGGAAGAGACCCAGTACTTC. It specifies CASSLGLAGGEETQYF.

About this clone: At one of its ends the junction is not consistent with the germline gene, which may arise from a read error. The chain uses TRBV15 and TRBJ2-1; 7 bases fit TRBD1. This CDR3 is built from 16 residues. Germline V CDR1 and CDR2: LNHNV, YYDKDF (reference sequence). The DNA of the CDR3 is TGTGCCACCAGCAGGGAAACAGGAAGGGGGCCCAATGGGCAGTTCTTC. This encodes CATSRETGRGPNGQFF.

The chain links TRBV27 to TRBJ1-2; 9 bases align to TRBD1. CDR1 and CDR2 (germline): MNHEY, SMNVEV (reference sequence). The CDR3 is 15 residues long. V was pared by 5 bases and J by 4 bases, with 8 bases of the junction left unmatched. DNA of the CDR3: TGTGCCAGCAGTCCCCGGGACAGGGTGCCCTATGGCTACACCTTC. Its translation is CASSPRDRVPYGYTF.

V is TRBV7-9 and J is TRBJ2-2; 8 bases agree with TRBD2. Germline-derived CDR1 and CDR2 are SEHNR and FQNEAQ (reference sequence). The V segment lost 1 base and the J segment 4 bases; nucleotides outside the gene matches: 8. The CDR3 length is 17 residues. For the CDR3, the DNA is TGTGCCAGCAGCTTAGACATTGCGGGAGGATCCACCGGGGAGCTGTTTTTT. As protein: CASSLDIAGGSTGELFF.

The chain joins TRBV6-5 to TRBJ1-5; no clear D gene. Trimming shortened V by 8 bases and J by 6 bases, and 14 bases separated the two germline ends. The germline CDR1 and CDR2 sequences are MNHEY and SVGAGI. The CDR3 consists of 13 residues. The CDR3 nucleotides are TGTGCCAGCTGTACCGTCCTCGGTCAGCCCCAGCATTTT. This gives the protein CASCTVLGQPQHF.

The table lists this clone with a count of one. V usage is TRBV2 and J usage is TRBJ2-3; 11 positions agree with TRBD2. The V gene end was trimmed by 7 bases and the J gene end by 4 bases; junction bases not matched to a gene: 7. Germline lookup yields CDR1 SNHLY and CDR2 FYNNEI. CDR3 length: 15 residues. The CDR3 loop is CASTPTSGIADTQYF. The CDR3 DNA reads TGTGCCAGCACTCCGACTAGCGGGATTGCAGATACGCAGTATTTT.